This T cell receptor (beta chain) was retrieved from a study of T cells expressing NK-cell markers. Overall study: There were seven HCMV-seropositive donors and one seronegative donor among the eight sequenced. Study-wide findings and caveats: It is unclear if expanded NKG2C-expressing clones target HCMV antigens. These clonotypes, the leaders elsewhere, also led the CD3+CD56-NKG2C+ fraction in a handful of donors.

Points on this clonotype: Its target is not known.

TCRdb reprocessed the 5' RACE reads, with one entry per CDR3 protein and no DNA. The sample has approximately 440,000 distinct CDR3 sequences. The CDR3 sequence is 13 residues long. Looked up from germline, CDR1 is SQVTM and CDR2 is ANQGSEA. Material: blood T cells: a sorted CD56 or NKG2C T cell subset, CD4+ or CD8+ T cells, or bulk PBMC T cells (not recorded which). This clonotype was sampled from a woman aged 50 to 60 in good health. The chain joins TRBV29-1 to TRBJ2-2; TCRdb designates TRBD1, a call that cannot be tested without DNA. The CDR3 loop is CSVNMGPPGELFF.